These 18 T cell receptor beta chains share one sample of origin, sequenced in a study of blood T cell repertoires in COVID-19 (dated by TCRdb to the early 2020s). Libraries came from the immunoSEQ multiplex PCR assay. As stored in TCRdb, this immuneACCESS dataset retains in-frame rearrangements with V and J assigned. A fraction of the clones does not appear; measured against another copy, unresolved V genes explain less than half of the discrepancy, and the remainder lacks a known reason. This sample comprises roughly 180,000 clones, 82% of them detected only once. Jointly, the top ten make up approximately 10% of the sample. Sequenced: peripheral blood. These receptors originate from an elderly woman with active or convalescent COVID-19.

In the case of this clone: The same CDR3 can be traced to other DNA sequences in this sample. The V gene is TRBV6-5, the J gene TRBJ1-6, with a tentative D call TRBD1 (6 bases). Germline CDR1 reads MNHEY; CDR2 reads SVGAGI. This CDR3 contains 14 residues. V gave up 0 bases and J gave up 7 bases, with 7 bases separating them. CDR3 DNA sequence: TGTGCCAGCAGTTACTCAGGGGGAAATTCACCCCTCCACTTT. Amino acid sequence: CASSYSGGNSPLHF.

CDR3 sequence (DNA): TGTGCCAGCAGCTTCCGGACACAGAATGGCTACACCTTC. This codes for CASSFRTQNGYTF. The chain joins TRBV7-9 to TRBJ1-2; D is possibly TRBD1 (5 bases). The V end was cut by 3 bases, the J end by 6 bases, with 11 bases between. This CDR3 has 13 residues. Germline V gene lookup returns CDR1 SEHNR and CDR2 FQNEAQ (reference sequence).

This chain connects TRBV4-2 to TRBJ2-1; 8 bases are shared with TRBD2. The V segment lost 1 base and the J segment 6 bases; nucleotides outside the gene matches: 8. The germline V gene has CDR1 LGHNA and CDR2 YNFKEQ. CDR3 length equals 16 residues. CDR3 sequence reads: CASSQVGTSGANEQFF. The CDR3 DNA reads TGTGCCAGCAGCCAAGTTGGGACTAGTGGCGCCAATGAGCAGTTCTTC.

The chain couples TRBV6-5 to TRBJ1-1; 7 bases line up with TRBD1. Germline V lookup: CDR1 MNHEY, CDR2 SVGAGI. The CDR3 runs 11 residues. As DNA, the CDR3 is TGTTCGACAGGGAGGAACACTGAAGCTTTCTTT. Amino acids: CSTGRNTEAFF.

This clone has just one count. The chain joins TRBV18 to TRBJ1-1; TRBD1 is a possible D gene (6 bases). This CDR3 contains 15 residues. From germline, CDR1 is KGHSH and CDR2 LQKENI. V lost 3 bases, J lost 8 bases, and 19 bases lay in between. CDR3 protein: CASSPGQNLNPEAFF. For the CDR3, the DNA is TGTGCCAGCTCACCCGGACAGAATCTCAATCCAGAAGCTTTCTTT. The full variable domain, with the rest looked up from reference TRBV18 and TRBJ1-1, is NAGVMQNPRHLVRRRGQEARLRCSPMKGHSHVYWYRQLPEEGLKFMVYLQKENIIDESGMPKERFSAEFPKEGPSILRIQQVVRGDSAAYFCASSPGQNLNPEAFFGQGTRLTVV.

For this clone: An end of the junction does not agree with germline; a read error may underlie this. V is TRBV5-1 and J is TRBJ2-1, with 9 bases fitting TRBD2. The CDR3 is 14 amino acids. Per germline, CDR1 SGHRS and CDR2 YFSETQ. CDR3 loop: CASRLGLADNEQFF. The DNA of the CDR3 is TGCGCCAGCAGGTTGGGACTAGCCGACAATGAGCAGTTCTTC.

This chain joins TRBV7-3 and TRBJ1-6; no definite D call. V was pared by 5 bases and J by 6 bases, with 14 bases between. CDR1 SGHTA and CDR2 FQGTGA come from the germline V gene. The CDR3 spans 15 residues. DNA for the CDR3: TGTGCCAGCAGCCCTCGACCTAGCTTTAATTCACCCCTCCACTTT. This encodes CASSPRPSFNSPLHF.

The chain combines TRBV29-1 with TRBJ2-7; no clear D. Germline CDR1 and CDR2: SQVTM and ANQGSEA. The CDR3 is 11 residues long. Between the trimmed V and J ends, which lost 4 bases and 3 bases, there was a span of 7 bases. The CDR3: CSVGIGYEQYF. The DNA for the CDR3 is TGCAGCGTTGGCATCGGCTACGAGCAGTACTTC.

This clone was detected only a few times. The chain links TRBV5-1 to TRBJ2-7; 7 bases line up with TRBD2. CDR1 SGHRS and CDR2 YFSETQ come from the germline V gene. Trimming at V came to 1 base and at J to 7 bases, leaving 11 bases not matched to a gene. CDR3 length: 15 amino acids. The CDR3 DNA reads TGCGCCAGCAGCTTGTTAGCGGGCAGATCCGGGGAGCAGTACTTC. Amino acids: CASSLLAGRSGEQYF.

The chain recombines TRBV3-1 (or the pseudogene TRBV3-2) with TRBJ2-5; TRBD2 matches at 7 bases. CDR1 LGHDT and CDR2 YNNKEL come from the germline V gene (reference sequence). The trim removed 4 bases at V and 5 bases at J, leaving 10 bases unmatched. The CDR3 runs to 15 residues. The CDR3 region has the DNA TGTGCCAGCAGCCTTCAAGCGGGATGGAGGGAGACCCAGTACTTC. Translating it yields CASSLQAGWRETQYF.

V gene TRBV9 combines with J gene TRBJ1-6; 9 positions match TRBD1. The junction had 3 bases not matched to a gene; V was cut back by 0 bases and J by 11 bases. Germline V gene sequence: CDR1 SGDLS, CDR2 YYNGEE. This CDR3 is built from 14 residues. The CDR3 region is CASSVVGTGPPLHF. The CDR3 nucleotides are TGTGCCAGCAGCGTAGTTGGGACAGGGCCACCCCTCCACTTT.

The chain couples TRBV7-3 to TRBJ2-1; TRBD2 is a possible D gene (5 bases). The germline gives CDR1 SGHTA, CDR2 FQGTGA. Trimming removed 1 base from V and 2 bases from J, with 9 bases in between. The CDR3 has 15 amino acids. CDR3 residues: CASSLMGGPYNEQFF. CDR3 DNA: TGTGCCAGCAGCTTAATGGGCGGGCCCTACAATGAGCAGTTCTTC.

The rearrangement joins TRBV19 to TRBJ1-2, with 8 bases fitting TRBD1. The CDR3 sequence is 17 residues long. Germline values: CDR1 LNHDA, CDR2 SQIVND (reference sequence). The junction had 14 bases not matched to a gene; V was cut back by 6 bases and J by 2 bases. The CDR3 nucleotides read TGTGCCAGTAGCTACTGGGGGCAGGGGGCATCAAACTATGGCTACACCTTC. Its translation is CASSYWGQGASNYGYTF.

In DNA, the CDR3 is TGTGCCAGTAGTATGATTGACAGGCTGAGGGAACCCCAGCATTTT. Its translation: CASSMIDRLREPQHF. The chain employs TRBV19 and TRBJ1-5; a weak D match, TRBD1 (6 bases). CDR3 size: 15 residues. The germline gives CDR1 LNHDA, CDR2 SQIVND (reference sequence). Deletions cut 3 bases from V and 10 bases from J, with 19 bases between.

The chain links TRBV19 to TRBJ2-1, with no clear D. The CDR3 runs 13 residues. The germline gives CDR1 LNHDA, CDR2 SQIVND (reference sequence). Trimming pared 3 bases from V and 4 bases from J, leaving 7 bases between. Here the CDR3 DNA reads TGTGCCAGTAGTATTGGAGTGTACAATGAGCAGTTCTTC. This encodes CASSIGVYNEQFF.

J is TRBJ2-1 and V is TRBV5-1; 8 bases agree with TRBD2. Trimming cost V 10 bases and J 7 bases; bases outside gene matches: 16. This CDR3 comprises 15 residues. The germline V gene encodes CDR1 SGHRS and CDR2 YFSETQ. Here the CDR3 reads CAARPGLVFRNEQFF. CDR3 sequence (DNA): TGCGCCGCCCGTCCGGGACTAGTCTTTCGGAATGAGCAGTTCTTC.

This rearrangement joins TRBV2 to TRBJ2-1; tentative D call: TRBD2 (5 bases). This CDR3 comprises 16 residues. V lost 3 bases to trimming and J lost 5 bases, with 17 bases between them. The germline CDR1 and CDR2 sequences are SNHLY and FYNNEI. CDR3 nucleotide sequence: TGTGCCAGCAGTGACCGACTCCTGGGAGCACACAATGAGCAGTTCTTC. Encoded protein: CASSDRLLGAHNEQFF.

The chain links TRBV2 to TRBJ1-4; unclear D gene. The V end lost 6 bases, the J end lost 8 bases, and 19 bases lay between the germline ends. Germline V gene sequence: CDR1 SNHLY, CDR2 FYNNEI. The CDR3 is 15 amino acids. In nucleotides, the CDR3 is TGTGCCAGCAGCCAGATGGGCAGTACTGAGGAAAAACTGTTTTTT. Translation gives CASSQMGSTEEKLFF.